The T cell receptor beta chain described here comes from a study of identical twins. Germline V gene sequence: CDR1 SNHLY, CDR2 FYNNEI. J was trimmed by 15 bases and V by 6 bases; bases with no gene match: 10. This CDR3 contains 13 residues. TCRdb ran MiXCR on the 5' RACE reads and lists one entry per CDR3 protein. The sample records roughly 720,000 distinct CDR3 sequences, 15% to 20% being singletons. This clonotype turned up a few times. The sample also formed part of further work on T cells expressing NK-cell markers. From that study: CD8+ T cells in more than five donors included dominant NKG2C+ clonotypes at roughly 1.0-7.5%.

This chain links TRBV2 with TRBJ2-6; 8 bases agree with TRBD1. Sequenced sample: PBMCs. This clonotype was sampled from a woman younger than 35 in good health. CDR3 nucleotides: TGTGCCAGCAGCCTCGGACAGGGTGGCGGCCTGACTTTC. The encoded protein is CASSLGQGGGLTF.